These T cell receptor beta chains were read from a single sample in a study of T cell repertoires in cytomegalovirus infection. Using its own MiXCR run on the reads, TCRdb lists one record per CDR3 protein. The sample includes a few hundred thousand distinct CDR3 sequences, under 45% seen only once; the top ten take around 48%. Their recognized antigens are unknown. Sequencing was performed on cultured PBMCs, taken from culture after CMV antigen stimulation. The receptors come from a human donor in good health (CMV status not recorded). Some clones in this sample may be carry-over from other donors' samples. Each CDR3 is given with its conserved first and last residue. D genes are given only for firm matches. Size is stated for part of the rows, as once, few or many counts, or as a class when the clone is expanded.

v_call,d_call,clone_size,j_call,cdr3_aa,cdr3_nt
TRBV4-3,-,-,TRBJ2-7,CASSQTGDSEQYF,TGCGCCAGCAGCCAAACCGGGGACTCCGAGCAGTACTTC
TRBV7-2,-,-,TRBJ1-1,CASRKDSGNTEAFF,TGTGCCAGCAGGAAAGACTCAGGGAACACTGAAGCTTTCTTT
TRBV20-1,TRBD1,few,TRBJ1-6,CSASRTGPNSPLHF,TGCAGTGCTTCCCGGACAGGGCCCAATTCACCCCTCCACTTT
TRBV6-2/TRBV6-3,-,few,TRBJ2-7,CASSYSRGSEQYF,TGTGCCAGCAGTTACTCGAGGGGGAGCGAGCAGTACTTC
TRBV7-2,-,few,TRBJ1-2,CASSLEAGPGYTF,TGTGCCAGCAGCTTAGAGGCAGGACCTGGCTACACCTTC
TRBV7-9,-,-,TRBJ2-3,CASSFQTGQDTQYF,TGTGCCAGCAGCTTTCAGACAGGTCAGGATACGCAGTATTTT
TRBV2,-,-,TRBJ2-1,CASSRLVQEQFF,TGTGCCAGCAGTCGACTAGTCCAAGAGCAGTTCTTC
TRBV10-3,TRBD2,many,TRBJ2-3,CAISPTSGGATGTDTQYF,TGTGCCATCAGTCCGACTAGCGGGGGGGCCACTGGCACAGATACGCAGTATTTT
TRBV6-2/TRBV6-3,-,-,TRBJ2-1,CASRDSSYNEQFF,TGTGCCAGCAGGGATAGCTCCTACAATGAGCAGTTCTTC
TRBV7-2,TRBD1,many,TRBJ2-3,CASRSGQITDTQYF,TGTGCCAGCAGATCGGGACAGATCACAGATACGCAGTATTTT
TRBV7-6,TRBD1,few,TRBJ2-5,CASTTLQGAQETQYF,TGTGCCAGCACCACTCTACAGGGGGCACAAGAGACCCAGTACTTC
TRBV5-1,TRBD2,once,TRBJ2-3,CASSPALAARTDTQYF,TGCGCCAGCAGCCCAGCGCTAGCGGCCCGCACAGATACGCAGTATTTT
TRBV20-1,-,-,TRBJ2-7,CSAHKRSFPYEQYF,TGCAGTGCCCACAAGCGCTCATTCCCCTACGAGCAGTACTTC
TRBV20-1,TRBD2,-,TRBJ2-3,CSASEPIAGGPYTQYF,TGCAGTGCTAGCGAACCAATAGCGGGAGGGCCTTATACGCAGTATTTT
TRBV4-1,-,-,TRBJ2-5,CASSPGEAKETQYF,TGCGCCAGCAGCCCCGGGGAGGCCAAAGAGACCCAGTACTTC
TRBV19,-,-,TRBJ1-1,CASSPTKGMNTEAFF,TGTGCCAGTAGTCCAACCAAGGGGATGAACACTGAAGCTTTCTTT
TRBV7-8,TRBD1,few,TRBJ2-7,CASSLALGTGVLRYF,TGTGCCAGCAGCTTAGCGCTCGGGACAGGGGTCCTGAGGTACTTC
TRBV6-8,TRBD1,-,TRBJ1-5,CATQGGSNQPQHF,TGTGCCACCCAGGGGGGGAGCAATCAGCCCCAGCATTTT
TRBV6-1,TRBD1,-,TRBJ1-2,CASRGLQGPIGGYTF,TGTGCCAGCAGGGGACTACAGGGGCCCATTGGGGGCTACACCTTC
TRBV6-2/TRBV6-3,-,-,TRBJ2-1,CASSDLEGRSF,TGTGCCAGCAGCGACTTGGAGGGCAGGTCCTTC
TRBV12-3/TRBV12-4,TRBD2,few,TRBJ2-1,CASSYTPGGYNEQFF,TGTGCCAGCAGCTATACTCCGGGGGGTTACAATGAGCAGTTCTTC
TRBV19,-,-,TRBJ2-2,CASSIAGELFF,TGTGCCAGTAGTATTGCTGGGGAGCTGTTTTTT
TRBV7-2,-,many,TRBJ2-6,CASSRNSGANVLTF,TGTGCCAGCAGCCGCAACTCTGGGGCCAACGTCCTGACTTTC
TRBV19,-,-,TRBJ1-4,CASSISEVVGEKLFF,TGTGCCAGTAGTATATCGGAGGTCGTTGGTGAAAAACTGTTTTTT
TRBV5-1,-,few,TRBJ2-2,CASSLAEEAGELFF,TGCGCCAGCAGCTTGGCCGAAGAGGCCGGGGAGCTGTTTTTT
TRBV12-3/TRBV12-4,-,-,TRBJ2-3,CASSSTPTGTDTQYF,TGTGCCAGCAGCTCGACGCCCACAGGGACAGATACGCAGTATTTT
TRBV7-9,TRBD2,-,TRBJ2-1,CASSLAPGGYHNEQFF,TGTGCCAGCAGCTTAGCGCCGGGGGGATACCACAATGAGCAGTTCTTC
TRBV4-1,TRBD2,-,TRBJ2-7,CASSQASGDYEQYF,TGCGCCAGCAGCCAAGCTAGCGGGGACTACGAGCAGTACTTC
TRBV7-2,TRBD2,-,TRBJ2-5,CASSLSGVQETQYF,TGTGCCAGCAGCTTAAGCGGGGTCCAAGAGACCCAGTACTTC
TRBV7-2,TRBD1,few,TRBJ2-7,CASSLWTGGLNEQYF,TGTGCCAGCAGCCTGTGGACAGGGGGCCTCAACGAGCAGTACTTC
TRBV9,-,-,TRBJ1-1,CASSVAVGTEAFF,TGTGCCAGCAGCGTAGCAGTAGGGACTGAAGCTTTCTTT
TRBV7-2,-,many,TRBJ2-7,CASSLARDEQYF,TGTGCCAGCAGCTTAGCCAGAGACGAGCAGTACTTC
TRBV7-2,-,few,TRBJ2-2,CASSLRRRSGELFF,TGTGCCAGCAGCTTGCGACGGAGATCCGGGGAGCTGTTTTTT
TRBV6-5,-,few,TRBJ2-2,CASSYAEGTGELFF,TGTGCCAGCAGTTACGCTGAGGGGACCGGGGAGCTGTTTTTT
TRBV28,-,-,TRBJ1-5,CASSSPSTSNQPQHF,TGTGCCAGCAGTTCGCCCAGTACTAGCAATCAGCCCCAGCATTTT
TRBV25-1,-,once,TRBJ1-4,CASSESGGSSTNEKLFF,TGTGCCAGCAGTGAAAGTGGGGGGAGTTCAACTAATGAAAAACTGTTTTTT
TRBV7-2,-,few,TRBJ1-4,CASSSRTYEKLFF,TGTGCCAGCAGCAGTCGGACATATGAAAAACTGTTTTTT
TRBV7-4,-,-,TRBJ2-3,CASSFQGNKNTQYF,TGTGCCAGCAGCTTCCAAGGGAATAAAAATACGCAGTATTTT
TRBV28,-,-,TRBJ1-5,CASSLYAGIVPYSNQPQHF,TGTGCCAGCAGTTTATATGCGGGAATCGTGCCATATAGCAATCAGCCCCAGCATTTT
TRBV5-6,TRBD1,-,TRBJ2-1,CASSLELNRGSNEQFF,TGTGCCAGCAGCTTGGAATTAAACAGGGGAAGCAATGAGCAGTTCTTC
TRBV2,-,-,TRBJ2-6,CASNAFGANVLTF,TGTGCCAGCAACGCTTTTGGGGCCAACGTCCTGACTTTC
TRBV27,TRBD1,-,TRBJ1-2,CASSLSRTGGNGYTF,TGTGCCAGCAGTTTATCGAGGACAGGGGGCAATGGCTACACCTTC
TRBV7-2,-,-,TRBJ2-7,CASSTPPGKQYF,TGTGCCAGCAGCACGCCGCCTGGAAAGCAGTACTTC
TRBV6-5,-,few,TRBJ1-1,CASSYMGFTEAFF,TGTGCCAGCAGTTACATGGGGTTCACTGAAGCTTTCTTT
TRBV2,TRBD2,-,TRBJ2-1,CASRSFGRATYEQFF,TGTGCCAGCAGGTCTTTTGGGAGGGCCACCTATGAGCAGTTCTTC
TRBV5-4,TRBD1,few,TRBJ2-7,CASSPGTGSTYEQYF,TGTGCCAGCAGCCCCGGGACAGGGTCGACCTACGAGCAGTACTTC
TRBV5-1,-,-,TRBJ1-1,CASSSGFSAEAFF,TGCGCCAGCAGCTCGGGGTTTAGCGCTGAAGCTTTCTTT
TRBV10-3,-,-,TRBJ2-3,CAISESTGTDTQYF,TGTGCCATCAGTGAGTCGACGGGGACAGATACGCAGTATTTT
TRBV7-2,-,many,TRBJ2-2,CASSLQGLANTGELFF,TGTGCCAGCAGCTTACAGGGACTCGCGAACACCGGGGAGCTGTTTTTT
TRBV6-5,-,few,TRBJ2-5,CASSRNRDYQGETQYF,TGTGCCAGCAGTCGGAACCGGGACTACCAGGGGGAGACCCAGTACTTC
TRBV19,-,-,TRBJ2-3,CASSIWAARTDTQYF,TGTGCCAGTAGTATCTGGGCAGCCCGCACAGATACGCAGTATTTT
TRBV7-2,TRBD2,few,TRBJ2-5,CASSLASGRAQETQYF,TGTGCCAGCAGCTTAGCCAGCGGGAGGGCCCAGGAGACCCAGTACTTC
TRBV4-1,TRBD2,-,TRBJ2-1,CASSQVSGTYNEQFF,TGCGCCAGCAGCCAAGTTAGCGGGACCTACAATGAGCAGTTCTTC
TRBV11-2,-,-,TRBJ2-5,CASSLQGPGTQYF,TGTGCCAGCAGCTTACAGGGGCCCGGGACCCAGTACTTC
TRBV7-2,-,few,TRBJ2-1,CASSRGSVFDNEQFF,TGTGCCAGCAGCCGCGGATCCGTTTTCGACAATGAGCAGTTCTTC
TRBV10-2,-,-,TRBJ2-7,CASSEPASYEQYF,TGCGCCAGCAGTGAACCAGCGTCCTACGAGCAGTACTTC
TRBV6-2/TRBV6-3,-,-,TRBJ1-1,CASSDPSGDTEAFF,TGTGCCAGCAGTGATCCTTCAGGGGATACTGAAGCTTTCTTT
TRBV7-6,-,few,TRBJ2-3,CASSRQHVLQYF,TGTGCCAGCAGCCGCCAGCATGTCTTGCAGTATTTT
TRBV20-1,TRBD1,-,TRBJ1-2,CSARGGEGGGIGGYTF,TGCAGTGCTCGAGGGGGCGAAGGAGGGGGAATCGGTGGCTACACCTTC
TRBV7-2,TRBD2,many,TRBJ2-3,CASSPFRAGADTQYF,TGTGCCAGCAGCCCATTTCGAGCGGGAGCAGATACGCAGTATTTT